The clone carrying this TCR beta chain was recorded many times. The investigators amplified TCR beta CDR3 regions from RNA transcripts. The study used the HTBI primer set for a first-round RT-PCR of the TCR CDR3. TCRdb reprocessed the multiplex PCR reads with MiXCR, giving one entry per CDR3 protein. The sample yields approximately 600,000 distinct CDR3 sequences, approximately 15% seen once. The CDR3 is made up of 15 amino acids. V lost 6 bases and J lost 8, with 20 bases in between. This entry belongs to a study of T cells in Graves' hyperthyroidism and ophthalmopathy. Patients between 18 and 65 years old had hyperthyroidism, newly diagnosed and lasting under 2 months. Diagnostic assessment was based on clinical symptoms, serum thyroxine and TRAb, thyroid ultrasound and orbital computed tomography.

The genes are TRBV12-3 or TRBV12-4 and TRBJ2-1, with D perhaps given as TRBD1 or TRBD2 (6 bases each). The sequencing input was blood. The sequence came from a woman aged 25 to 45 with Graves' hyperthyroidism that later progressed to Graves' ophthalmopathy. The CDR3 nucleotides are TGTGCCAGCAGCCTCCGGGGAGGTGGGGGCGATGAGCAGTTCTTC. Encoded protein: CASSLRGGGGDEQFF.